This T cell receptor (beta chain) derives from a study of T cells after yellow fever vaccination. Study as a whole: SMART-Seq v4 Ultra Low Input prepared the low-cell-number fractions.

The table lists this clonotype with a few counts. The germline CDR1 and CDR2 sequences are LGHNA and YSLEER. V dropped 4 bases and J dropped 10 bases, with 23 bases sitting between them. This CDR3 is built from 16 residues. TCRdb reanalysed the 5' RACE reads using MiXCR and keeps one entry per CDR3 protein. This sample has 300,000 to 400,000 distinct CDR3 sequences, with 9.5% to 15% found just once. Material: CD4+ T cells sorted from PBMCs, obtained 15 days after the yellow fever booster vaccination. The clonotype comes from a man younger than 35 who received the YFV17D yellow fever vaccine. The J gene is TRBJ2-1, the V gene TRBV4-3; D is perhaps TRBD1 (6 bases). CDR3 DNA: TGCGCCAGCAGCCCAGGAAACAGGGTAGGGGCTCACGAGCAGTTCTTC. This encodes CASSPGNRVGAHEQFF.